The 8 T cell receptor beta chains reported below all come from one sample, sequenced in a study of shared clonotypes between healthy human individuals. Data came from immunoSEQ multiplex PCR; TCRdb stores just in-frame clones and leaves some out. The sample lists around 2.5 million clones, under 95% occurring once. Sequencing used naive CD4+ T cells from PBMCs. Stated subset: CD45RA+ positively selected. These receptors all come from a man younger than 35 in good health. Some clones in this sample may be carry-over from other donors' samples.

CDR3 DNA: TGTGCCAGCAGCCTTTTCTCTTCTGGGGCCAACGTCCTGACTTTC. This codes for CASSLFSSGANVLTF. The gene calls are TRBV6-5 and TRBJ2-6, with D hard to call. This CDR3 comprises 15 residues. Germline V CDR1 and CDR2: MNHEY, SVGAGI. V was trimmed by 6 bases and J by 1 base, leaving 10 bases between them.

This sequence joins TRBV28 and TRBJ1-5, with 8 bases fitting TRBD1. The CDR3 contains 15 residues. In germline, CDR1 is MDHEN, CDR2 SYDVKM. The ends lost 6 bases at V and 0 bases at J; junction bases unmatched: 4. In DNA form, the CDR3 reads TGTGCCAGCAGCCACAGGGGGTTTAGCAATCAGCCCCAGCATTTT. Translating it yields CASSHRGFSNQPQHF.

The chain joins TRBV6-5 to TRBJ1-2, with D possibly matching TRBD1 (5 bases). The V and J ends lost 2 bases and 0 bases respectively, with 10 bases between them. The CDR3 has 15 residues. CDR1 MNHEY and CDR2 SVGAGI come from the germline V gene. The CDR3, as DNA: TGTGCCAGCAGTTACAGGGGACTGACTAACTATGGCTACACCTTC. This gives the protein CASSYRGLTNYGYTF.

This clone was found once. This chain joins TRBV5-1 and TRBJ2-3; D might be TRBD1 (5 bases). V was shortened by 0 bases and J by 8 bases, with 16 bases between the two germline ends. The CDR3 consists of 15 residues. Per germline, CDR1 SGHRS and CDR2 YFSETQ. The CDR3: CASSLDAAEQGTQYF. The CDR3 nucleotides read TGCGCCAGCAGCTTGGATGCGGCGGAGCAGGGTACGCAGTATTTT. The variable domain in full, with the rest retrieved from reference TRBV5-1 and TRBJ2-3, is KAGVTQTPRYLIKTRGQQVTLSCSPISGHRSVSWYQQTPGQGLQFLFEYFSETQRNKGNFPGRFSGRQFSNSRSEMNVSTLELGDSALYLCASSLDAAEQGTQYFGPGTRLTVL.

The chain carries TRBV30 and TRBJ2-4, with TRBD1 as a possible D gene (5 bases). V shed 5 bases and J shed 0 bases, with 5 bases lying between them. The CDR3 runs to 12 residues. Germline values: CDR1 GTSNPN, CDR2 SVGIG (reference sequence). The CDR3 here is CAWDRAKNIQYF. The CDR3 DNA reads TGTGCCTGGGACAGAGCCAAAAACATTCAGTACTTC. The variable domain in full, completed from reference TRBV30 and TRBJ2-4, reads SQTIHQWPATLVQPVGSPLSLECTVEGTSNPNLYWYRQAAGRGLQLLFYSVGIGQISSEVPQNLSASRPQDRQFILSSKKLLLSDSGFYLCAWDRAKNIQYFGAGTRLSVL.

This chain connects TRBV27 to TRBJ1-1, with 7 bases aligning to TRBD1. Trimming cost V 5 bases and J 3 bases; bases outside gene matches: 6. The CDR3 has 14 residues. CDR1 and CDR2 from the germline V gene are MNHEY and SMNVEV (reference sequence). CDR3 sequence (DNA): TGTGCCAGCAGTAGGACAGGCGGCTACACTGAAGCTTTCTTT. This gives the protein CASSRTGGYTEAFF.

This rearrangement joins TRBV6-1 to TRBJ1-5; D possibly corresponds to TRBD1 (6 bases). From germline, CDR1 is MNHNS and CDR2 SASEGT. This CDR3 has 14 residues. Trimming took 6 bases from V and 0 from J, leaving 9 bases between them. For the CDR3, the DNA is TGTGCCAGCAGACAGGGTCTTAGCAATCAGCCCCAGCATTTT. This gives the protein CASRQGLSNQPQHF.

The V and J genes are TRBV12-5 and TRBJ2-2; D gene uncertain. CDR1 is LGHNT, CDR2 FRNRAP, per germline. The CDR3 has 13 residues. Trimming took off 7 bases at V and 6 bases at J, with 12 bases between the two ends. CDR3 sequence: CASAKSFPGELFF. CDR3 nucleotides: TGTGCTAGTGCCAAATCTTTTCCCGGGGAGCTGTTTTTT.